This TCR beta chain was sequenced during a study of cytomegalovirus exposure and HLA in healthy donors. Findings and limits, study-wide: Productive rates of about 87% or about 30% were seen for most TCR beta V segments in an earlier analysis.

This clone was found once. Its antigen is as yet unknown. Germline V gives CDR1 SSHAT, CDR2 FNYEAQ (reference sequence). This CDR3 spans 14 amino acids. The PCR had 60 Vbeta and 13 Jbeta primers. The protocol was immunoSEQ multiplex PCR, while the TCRdb copy is restricted to in-frame clones and leaves out a portion. The repertoire holds about 82,000 clones, with about 78% as singletons. What was sequenced was PBMCs. V is TRBV7-7 and J is TRBJ2-5, with 7 bases identical to TRBD1. This clonotype was sampled from a man aged 50-60 years in good health and CMV-seronegative. In nucleotides, the CDR3 is TGTGCTGGCAGTCCGACAGGGTACCAAGAGACCCAGTACTTC. It is translated as CAGSPTGYQETQYF.